Presented here are 6 T cell receptor beta chains from one specimen sequenced in a study of T cell responses to AZD1222 COVID-19 vaccine. Profiling relied on immunoSEQ multiplex PCR, and the TCRdb table lists in-frame clones only, not all of them. The data hold 140,000 or so clones, with 85% to 95% observed a single time. The sequences come from peripheral blood, collected after recovery from COVID-19. The receptors shown here come from an adult who had recovered from COVID-19.

The chain carries TRBV24-1 and TRBJ2-1, with 9 bases that match TRBD2. This CDR3 comprises 14 residues. Germline V gene sequence: CDR1 KGHDR, CDR2 SFDVKD. The V and J ends lost 9 bases and 3 bases, in that order; junction bases with no gene match: 5. The CDR3 loop reads CATSGGGVYNEQFF. DNA of the CDR3: TGTGCCACCTCCGGCGGGGGGGTCTACAATGAGCAGTTCTTC.

The chain couples TRBV28 to TRBJ1-2; weak D call: TRBD1 (6 bases). Trimming stripped 7 bases from V and 7 bases from J, with 19 bases between. Germline CDR1 reads MDHEN; CDR2 reads SYDVKM. The CDR3 runs 14 residues. CDR3 in amino acids: CASNPGQSDGGYTF. In nucleotides, the CDR3 is TGTGCCAGCAACCCTGGACAGTCAGACGGTGGCTACACCTTC.

V and J are TRBV15 and TRBJ1-5; D gene ambiguous. V dropped 0 bases and J dropped 4 bases, with 10 bases sitting between them. The germline V gene has CDR1 LNHNV and CDR2 YYDKDF (reference sequence). The CDR3 runs to 15 residues. The CDR3 DNA is TGTGCCACCAGCAGAGATCTGGGAGGGAATCAGCCCCAGCATTTT. Translation gives CATSRDLGGNQPQHF.

V usage is TRBV28 and J usage is TRBJ2-7; D perhaps matches TRBD2 (6 bases). The V gene lost 4 bases and the J gene lost 0 bases, with 10 bases spanning the gap. The length of the CDR3 is 14 residues. In germline, CDR1 is MDHEN, CDR2 SYDVKM. Written as DNA, the CDR3 is TGTGCCAGCAGTTCCCTGGAGGGCTCCTACGAGCAGTACTTC. Protein: CASSSLEGSYEQYF.

This chain uses TRBV13 with TRBJ2-7; 8 nucleotides match TRBD2. Germline CDR1 and CDR2: PRHDT and FYEKMQ (reference sequence). V lost 5 bases, J lost 7 bases, and 4 bases stayed unmatched. This CDR3 contains 12 residues. This chain's CDR3 is CASSRGGKEQYF. The CDR3 bases are TGTGCCAGCAGCCGGGGGGGCAAGGAGCAGTACTTC.

The V and J genes are TRBV10-3 and TRBJ2-1; 7 bases are shared with TRBD2. Germline assignment: CDR1 ENHRY and CDR2 SYGVKD. V was pared by 10 bases and J by 6 bases, with 15 bases of the junction left unmatched. The CDR3 has 15 residues. The CDR3 loop is CATLPPGLQSNEQFF. In DNA form, the CDR3 reads TGTGCCACACTCCCGCCGGGACTACAGAGCAATGAGCAGTTCTTC.